The clone carrying this T cell receptor beta chain was found many times. The target antigen is unknown. This sample's time point: persistent/refractory GD, antithyroid drugs over 5 years with positive TRAb. RNA extracted from PBMCs served as the sequencing template. An endocrinology unit in Xi'an, China, supplied the patients. These data belong to a study of regulatory T cells in long-lasting Graves disease. Study as a whole: Treatment with antithyroid drugs for over 5 years, together with positive TSH receptor antibodies, meant persistent Graves' disease. Notes on the study in general: Persistent patients shared more public clonotypes (approximately 2,700) than newly diagnosed patients (roughly 960). Patients with persistent disease showed a bias toward TRBV28, TRBJ1-2 and TRBJ2-5.

The germline gives CDR1 MNHNS, CDR2 SASEGT. The CDR3 has 14 residues. V trimming: 2 bases; J trimming: 11 bases; junction bases outside the gene matches: 9. With iRepertoire HTBI primers and Arm-PCR of CDR3 regions, TCR beta libraries were built. TCRdb re-derived calls from the multiplex PCR reads in MiXCR, one entry per CDR3 protein. This repertoire shows 350,000 to 450,000 distinct CDR3 sequences, less than 25% found once; its top ten account for 20% to 25%. The sequence was obtained from a female donor with Graves disease. V is TRBV6-1 and J is TRBJ2-7; TRBD2 agrees at 10 bases. The sample consisted of peripheral blood mononuclear cells (PBMCs), taken when the disease was refractory, from a patient treated with antithyroid drugs. The CDR3 loop reads CASSEWGFSGRKYF. CDR3 nucleotide sequence: TGTGCCAGCAGTGAATGGGGCTTTAGCGGGAGGAAGTACTTC.